These 11 T cell receptor beta chains were all obtained from the same sample, sequenced in a study of T cell repertoires in cytomegalovirus infection. TCRdb recomputed calls from the reads with MiXCR, one row per CDR3 protein. The sample includes 250,000 to 300,000 distinct CDR3 sequences, roughly a quarter of them seen just once. Sequences were obtained from PBMCs. These receptors were taken from a human donor in good health (CMV status not recorded). Some clones in this sample may be carry-over from other donors' samples.

This clonotype was seen only a few times. V gene TRBV20-1 combines with J gene TRBJ2-7, with 9 bases lining up with TRBD2. This CDR3 has 14 residues. The germline CDR1 and CDR2 sequences are DFQATT and SNEGSKA (reference sequence). J was trimmed by 4 bases and V by 6 bases; bases with no gene match: 10. DNA for the CDR3: TGCAGTGCCCCGCCCCCCCTAGCGGGATACGAGCAGTACTTC. This sequence encodes CSAPPPLAGYEQYF.

In its sample, this clonotype was seen once. The chain employs TRBV6-1 and TRBJ2-7; 9 nucleotides agree with TRBD1. In germline, CDR1 is MNHNS, CDR2 SASEGT. Trimming cost V 7 bases and J 3 bases; bases outside gene matches: 4. CDR3 length: 13 residues. The CDR3 loop is CASKAGQGYEQYF. DNA of the CDR3: TGTGCCAGCAAGGCGGGACAGGGCTACGAGCAGTACTTC.

This clonotype was seen repeatedly, ten times or more. The DNA for the CDR3 is TGCGCCAGCAGTGAGTTTACCGGGACTAGCGGGAGAACAGATACGCAGTATTTT. Protein: CASSEFTGTSGRTDTQYF. V is TRBV10-1 and J is TRBJ2-3; 14 nucleotides agree with TRBD2. The junction had 6 bases not matched to a gene; V was cut back by 1 base and J by 3 bases. Germline V gene sequence: CDR1 WNHNN, CDR2 SYGVQD (reference sequence). This CDR3 is built from 18 residues.

V and J are TRBV7-6 and TRBJ2-5; D remains ambiguous. The CDR3 totals 15 residues. Germline V gene data show CDR1 as SGHVS and CDR2 as FNYEAQ. Trimming removed 5 bases from V and 4 bases from J, with 17 bases in between. The DNA of the CDR3 is TGTGCCAGCAGCCAAGTGGCTACCCGCGTAGAGACCCAGTACTTC. Translating it yields CASSQVATRVETQYF. Based on the CDR3 plus reference TRBV7-6 and TRBJ2-5, the full variable domain is GAGVSQSPRYKVTKRGQDVALRCDPISGHVSLYWYRQALGQGPEFLTYFNYEAQQDKSGLPNDRFSAERPEGSISTLTIQRTEQRDSAMYRCASSQVATRVETQYFGPGTRLLVL.

The chain has TRBV6-2 or TRBV6-3 and TRBJ2-1, with 15 bases lining up with TRBD2. Per the germline V gene, CDR1 is MNHEY and CDR2 is SVGEGT. The J segment lost 7 bases and the V segment lost 2 bases, leaving 3 bases of the junction unmatched. The length of the CDR3 is 16 residues. CDR3: CASSYHGTSGRNEQFF. The CDR3 DNA follows: TGTGCCAGCAGTTACCACGGGACTAGCGGGAGGAATGAGCAGTTCTTC.

This clonotype turned up a few times. The CDR3 DNA reads TGTGCCACCAGCACCCTCGGAAGAGACCCAACTAATGAAAAACTGTTTTTT. Its translation: CATSTLGRDPTNEKLFF. V gene TRBV15 combines with J gene TRBJ1-4; D is ambiguous. The CDR3 has 17 residues. The germline V gene has CDR1 LNHNV and CDR2 YYDKDF (reference sequence). The ends were cut back, 4 bases at V and 0 bases at J, with 15 bases in the middle.

In this sample, this clonotype turned up many times. This chain uses TRBV7-2 with TRBJ2-4; D is perhaps TRBD1 (6 bases). CDR1 is SGHTA, CDR2 FQGNSA, per germline. This CDR3 comprises 15 residues. Trimming removed 6 bases at V and 7 bases at J, with 19 bases between. This CDR3 is CASSPTRGQGNIQYF. The CDR3 region has the DNA TGTGCCAGCAGTCCCACCCGGGGCCAGGGGAACATTCAGTACTTC.

This clonotype was recorded at least ten times. The CDR3 DNA is TGTGCCAGCAGCTTGGAGACAGGGAGCACTGAAGCTTTCTTT. As protein: CASSLETGSTEAFF. This chain links TRBV7-6 with TRBJ1-1, with 7 bases matching TRBD1. Unmatched junction bases numbered 5, after V lost 3 bases and J lost 4 bases. This CDR3 contains 14 residues. Germline V gene sequence: CDR1 SGHVS, CDR2 FNYEAQ.

This clonotype was found many times. In DNA, the CDR3 is TGTGCCAGCAGCTTAGTTGGCGGGGGACTAGCGGGAGCGGGCACAGATACGCAGTATTTT. It encodes CASSLVGGGLAGAGTDTQYF. The chain carries TRBV7-2 and TRBJ2-3, with 14 bases lining up with TRBD2. Germline loops: CDR1 SGHTA, CDR2 FQGNSA. Trimming removed 1 base from V and 1 base from J; junction bases left unmatched: 10. There are 20 residues in the CDR3.

This clonotype was observed at least ten times. The rearrangement uses TRBV28 and TRBJ1-5; 9 nucleotides match TRBD1. CDR1 and CDR2 from the germline V gene are MDHEN and SYDVKM. The CDR3 has 14 amino acids. The V gene end was trimmed by 5 bases and the J gene end by 7 bases; junction bases not matched to a gene: 6. CDR3 loop: CASSTGTGNQPQHF. The CDR3, as DNA: TGTGCCAGCAGTACCGGGACAGGGAACCAGCCCCAGCATTTT.

This clonotype has more than one count but fewer than ten. The chain combines TRBV7-9 with TRBJ2-6; perhaps D is TRBD1 or TRBD2 (5 bases each). CDR1 SEHNR and CDR2 FQNEAQ come from the germline V gene (reference sequence). The CDR3 loop spans 15 amino acids. Trimming left V 6 bases short and J 2 bases short, with 11 bases between. The CDR3 DNA is TGTGCCAGCAGTGCGAGGGGCACTGGGGCCAACGTCCTGACTTTC. Protein sequence: CASSARGTGANVLTF. Filled out from reference TRBV7-9 and TRBJ2-6, the complete variable domain reads DTGVSQNPRHKITKRGQNVTFRCDPISEHNRLYWYRQTLGQGPEFLTYFQNEAQLEKSRLLSDRFSAERPKGSFSTLEIQRTEQGDSAMYLCASSARGTGANVLTFGAGSRLTVL.